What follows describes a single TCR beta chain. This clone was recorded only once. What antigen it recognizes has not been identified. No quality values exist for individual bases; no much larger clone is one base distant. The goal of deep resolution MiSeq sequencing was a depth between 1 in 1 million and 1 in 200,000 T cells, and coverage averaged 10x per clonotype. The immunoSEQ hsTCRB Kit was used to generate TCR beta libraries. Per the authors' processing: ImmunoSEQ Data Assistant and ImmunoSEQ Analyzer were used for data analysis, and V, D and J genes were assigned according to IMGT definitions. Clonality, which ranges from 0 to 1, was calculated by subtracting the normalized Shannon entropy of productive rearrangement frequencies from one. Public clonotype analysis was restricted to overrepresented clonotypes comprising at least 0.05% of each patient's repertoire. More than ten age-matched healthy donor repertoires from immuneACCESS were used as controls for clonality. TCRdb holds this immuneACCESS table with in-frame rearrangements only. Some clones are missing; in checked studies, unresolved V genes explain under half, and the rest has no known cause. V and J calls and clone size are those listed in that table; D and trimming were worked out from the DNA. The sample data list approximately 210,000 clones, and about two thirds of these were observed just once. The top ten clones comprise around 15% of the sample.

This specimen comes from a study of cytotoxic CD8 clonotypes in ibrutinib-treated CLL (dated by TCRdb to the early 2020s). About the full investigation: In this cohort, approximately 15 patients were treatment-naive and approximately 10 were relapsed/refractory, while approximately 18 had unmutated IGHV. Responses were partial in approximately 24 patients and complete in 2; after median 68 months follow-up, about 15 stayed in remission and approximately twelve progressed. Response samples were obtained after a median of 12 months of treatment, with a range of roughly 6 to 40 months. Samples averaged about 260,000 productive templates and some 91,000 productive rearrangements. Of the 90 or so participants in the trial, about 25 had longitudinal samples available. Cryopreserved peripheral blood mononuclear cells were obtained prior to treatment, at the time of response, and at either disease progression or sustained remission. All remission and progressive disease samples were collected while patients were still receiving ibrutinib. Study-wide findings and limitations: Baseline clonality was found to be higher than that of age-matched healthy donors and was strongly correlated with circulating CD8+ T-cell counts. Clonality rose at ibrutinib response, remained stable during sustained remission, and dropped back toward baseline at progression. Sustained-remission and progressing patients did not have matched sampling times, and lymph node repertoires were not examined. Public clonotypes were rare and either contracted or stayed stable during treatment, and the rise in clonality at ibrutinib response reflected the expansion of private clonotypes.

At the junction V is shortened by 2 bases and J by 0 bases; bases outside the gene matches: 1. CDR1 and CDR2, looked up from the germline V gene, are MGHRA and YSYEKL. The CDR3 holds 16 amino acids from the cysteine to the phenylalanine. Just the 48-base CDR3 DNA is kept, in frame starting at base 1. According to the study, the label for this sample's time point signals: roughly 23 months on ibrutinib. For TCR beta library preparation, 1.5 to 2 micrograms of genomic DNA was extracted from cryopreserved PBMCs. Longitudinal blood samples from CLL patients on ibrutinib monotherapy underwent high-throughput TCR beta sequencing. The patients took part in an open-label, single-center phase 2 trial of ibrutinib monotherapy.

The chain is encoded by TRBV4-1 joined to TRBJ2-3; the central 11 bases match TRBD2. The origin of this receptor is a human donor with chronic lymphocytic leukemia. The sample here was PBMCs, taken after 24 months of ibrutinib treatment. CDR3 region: CASSQRLAGSTDTQYF. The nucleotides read TGCGCCAGCAGCCAAAGACTAGCGGGAAGCACAGATACGCAGTATTTT.